Listed below are T cell receptor beta chains from one sample, sequenced in a study of blood T cell repertoires in COVID-19. The assay was immunoSEQ multiplex PCR, and TCRdb's table has in-frame clones only and misses some. Of nearly 25,000 clones in the sample, approximately 75% are singletons; the top ten hold 2% to 2.5%. Sequenced material: peripheral blood. The receptor set was obtained from a woman aged 70-85 years with COVID-19, enrolled during active disease. The CDR3 runs from the conserved cysteine through the conserved F or W. The order of the fields is CDR3 DNA, CDR3 protein, J gene, V gene, clone size, D gene. D genes are given only for firm matches. Size is stated for part of the rows, as once, few or many counts, or as a class when the clone is expanded.

CDR3nt: TGTGCCAGCTCACCACGGCTAGCGGAAGACAATGAGCAGTTCTTC; CDR3aa: CASSPRLAEDNEQFF; j_gene: TRBJ2-1; v_gene: TRBV18; abundance: NA; d_gene: TRBD2
CDR3nt: TGTGCCAGCAGTTTCCTCGGACAGGGTAATGAAAAACTGTTTTTT; CDR3aa: CASSFLGQGNEKLFF; j_gene: TRBJ1-4; v_gene: TRBV27; abundance: NA; d_gene: TRBD1
CDR3nt: TGTGCCAGTAGTATCGGACACCCCTATAATTCACCCCTCCACTTT; CDR3aa: CASSIGHPYNSPLHF; j_gene: TRBJ1-6; v_gene: TRBV19; abundance: NA; d_gene: NA
CDR3nt: TGTGCCAGTAGCCGGGACAGGGGTCGCGGTGGCTACACCTTC; CDR3aa: CASSRDRGRGGYTF; j_gene: TRBJ1-2; v_gene: TRBV19; abundance: NA; d_gene: TRBD1
CDR3nt: TGTGCCAGCAGTTACGGGCAGGGGACACAATATGGCTACACCTTC; CDR3aa: CASSYGQGTQYGYTF; j_gene: TRBJ1-2; v_gene: TRBV6-6; abundance: NA; d_gene: NA
CDR3nt: TGTGCCAGCAGTCAGACAGGGGGACCCTACGAGCAGTACTTC; CDR3aa: CASSQTGGPYEQYF; j_gene: TRBJ2-7; v_gene: TRBV2; abundance: NA; d_gene: TRBD1
CDR3nt: TGTGCTAGTGGTTTGGTCGAGGGTGGAACTGAAGCTTTCTTT; CDR3aa: CASGLVEGGTEAFF; j_gene: TRBJ1-1; v_gene: TRBV12-5; abundance: NA; d_gene: NA
CDR3nt: TGTGCCAGCAGCTTGGTCGGGCAGGGTGGCTATGGCTACACCTTC; CDR3aa: CASSLVGQGGYGYTF; j_gene: TRBJ1-2; v_gene: TRBV5-6; abundance: NA; d_gene: NA
CDR3nt: TGTGCCAGCAGCTTGGCATGGCGGGGACAGGGGGCCAATGGCTACACCTTC; CDR3aa: CASSLAWRGQGANGYTF; j_gene: TRBJ1-2; v_gene: TRBV5-4; abundance: NA; d_gene: TRBD1
CDR3nt: TGTGCCAGCAGCTTACAACTAGGCGAGCAGTTCTTC; CDR3aa: CASSLQLGEQFF; j_gene: TRBJ2-1; v_gene: TRBV11-3; abundance: once; d_gene: NA
CDR3nt: TGTGCCAGCAGACCAATGACAGGGGGCAACACTGAAGCTTTCTTT; CDR3aa: CASRPMTGGNTEAFF; j_gene: TRBJ1-1; v_gene: TRBV6-5; abundance: NA; d_gene: TRBD1
CDR3nt: TGCGCCAGCCGGGGGAGGGATGGGGACAATGAGCAGTTCTTC; CDR3aa: CASRGRDGDNEQFF; j_gene: TRBJ2-1; v_gene: TRBV5-1; abundance: NA; d_gene: TRBD2
CDR3nt: TGTGCCAGCAGCCCCACAGGGGGCGCAAGCTATGGCTACACCTTC; CDR3aa: CASSPTGGASYGYTF; j_gene: TRBJ1-2; v_gene: TRBV2; abundance: NA; d_gene: TRBD1
CDR3nt: TGTGCCAGTAGTACGACAGGGGGGGCTACCTACGAGCAGTACTTC; CDR3aa: CASSTTGGATYEQYF; j_gene: TRBJ2-7; v_gene: TRBV19; abundance: NA; d_gene: TRBD1
CDR3nt: TGTGCCACCAGCAGAGATCACGACAGCGGGGGGGCGCGAGAGACCCAGTACTTC; CDR3aa: CATSRDHDSGGARETQYF; j_gene: TRBJ2-5; v_gene: TRBV15; abundance: NA; d_gene: TRBD2
CDR3nt: TGTGCCAGCAGCTCCCCGACAGGTTACGGACGTTCACCCCTCCACTTT; CDR3aa: CASSSPTGYGRSPLHF; j_gene: TRBJ1-6; v_gene: TRBV5-4; abundance: NA; d_gene: NA
CDR3nt: TGCAGCGTTGATCTTGGGGCGACTGAAGCTTTCTTT; CDR3aa: CSVDLGATEAFF; j_gene: TRBJ1-1; v_gene: TRBV29-1; abundance: NA; d_gene: NA
CDR3nt: TGTGCCAGCAGTGATAGACGGGGAACTGGAAACACCATATATTTT; CDR3aa: CASSDRRGTGNTIYF; j_gene: TRBJ1-3; v_gene: TRBV6-1; abundance: NA; d_gene: NA